This T cell receptor (beta chain) was sequenced during a study of regulatory T cells in long-lasting Graves disease. Building the TCR beta libraries relied on iRepertoire HTBI primers, and CDR3 regions underwent Arm-PCR. One entry per CDR3 protein, called by TCRdb with MiXCR from the multiplex PCR reads. The sample carries some 350,000 distinct CDR3 sequences, around 16% recorded once. V shed 5 bases, J shed 6 bases, and the junction held 10 bases outside the gene matches. This CDR3 region has 16 residues. Time point: newly diagnosed GD, antithyroid drugs for less than 3 months. The TCR library was made from RNA extracted from PBMCs. A further study also used this sample, focusing on T cells in Graves' hyperthyroidism and ophthalmopathy. As that study records: Diagnosis of hyperthyroidism was new in patients aged 18 to 65, and its duration was under 2 months. Pregnant or lactating patients were excluded, as were those with uncontrolled infection or other autoimmune disease.

This chain links TRBV12-3 or TRBV12-4 with TRBJ1-5; 10 bases fit TRBD1. This clonotype was sampled from a woman aged 18-29 years with Graves disease. The specimen was peripheral blood mononuclear cells (PBMCs), collected at new diagnosis, from a patient treated with antithyroid drugs. The chain's CDR3 is CASSPTGGQGSQPQHF. CDR3 DNA: TGTGCCAGCAGTCCGACAGGGGGCCAGGGATCTCAGCCCCAGCATTTT.